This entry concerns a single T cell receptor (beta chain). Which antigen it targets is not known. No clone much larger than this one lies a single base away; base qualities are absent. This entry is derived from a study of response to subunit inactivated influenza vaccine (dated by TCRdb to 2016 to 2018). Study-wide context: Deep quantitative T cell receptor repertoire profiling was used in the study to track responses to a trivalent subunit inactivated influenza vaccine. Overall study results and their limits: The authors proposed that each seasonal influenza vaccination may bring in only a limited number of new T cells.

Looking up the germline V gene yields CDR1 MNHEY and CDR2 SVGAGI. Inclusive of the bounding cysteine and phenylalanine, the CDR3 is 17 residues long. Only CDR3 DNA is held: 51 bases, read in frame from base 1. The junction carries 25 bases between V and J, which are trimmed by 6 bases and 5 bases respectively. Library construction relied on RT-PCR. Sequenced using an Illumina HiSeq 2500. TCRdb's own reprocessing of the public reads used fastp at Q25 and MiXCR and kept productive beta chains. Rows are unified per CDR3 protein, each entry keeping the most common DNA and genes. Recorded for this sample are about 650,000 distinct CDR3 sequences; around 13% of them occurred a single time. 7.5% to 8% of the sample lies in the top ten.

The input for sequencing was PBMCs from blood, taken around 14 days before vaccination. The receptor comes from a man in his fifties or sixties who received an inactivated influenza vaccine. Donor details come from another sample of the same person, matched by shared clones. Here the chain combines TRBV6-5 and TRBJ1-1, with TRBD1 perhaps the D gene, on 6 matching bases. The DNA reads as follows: TGTGCCAGCAGATCCTCAGGAATCAGGGGAAAAGTGACTGAAGCTTTCTTT. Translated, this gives CASRSSGIRGKVTEAFF.